Each of the 30 T cell receptor beta chains below was sequenced from the same sample in a study of T cell repertoires in cytomegalovirus infection. What these receptors recognize is not known. TCRdb recomputed calls from the reads with MiXCR, one row per CDR3 protein. The table records about 570,000 distinct CDR3 sequences, about 39% of them present only once. The sequencing here drew on cultured PBMCs, taken from culture after CMV antigen stimulation. Source of these receptors: a human donor in good health (CMV status not recorded). Some clones in this sample may be carry-over from other donors' samples.

This clonotype was counted between two and nine times. The chain links TRBV28 to TRBJ1-2, with 8 positions matching TRBD1. Unmatched junction bases numbered 4, after V lost 7 bases and J lost 6 bases. This CDR3 contains 12 residues. Germline V gene data show CDR1 as MDHEN and CDR2 as SYDVKM. Written as DNA, the CDR3 is TGTGCCAGCAAATCGGACAGGGATGGCTACACCTTC. Its protein product is CASKSDRDGYTF.

This clonotype has a handful of counts. The V call is TRBV2, the J call TRBJ2-2; TRBD2 agrees at 7 bases. In germline, CDR1 is SNHLY, CDR2 FYNNEI. Germline trimming cut 0 bases from V and 6 bases from J; bases unmatched to any gene: 4. CDR3 length equals 15 residues. Here the CDR3 DNA reads TGTGCCAGCAGTGAAGCGCGCGGGGGATCCGGGGAGCTGTTTTTT. This translates into CASSEARGGSGELFF.

This rearrangement joins TRBV7-9 to TRBJ1-1, with D uncertain. Trimming pared 1 base from V and 8 bases from J, leaving 8 bases between. Germline loops: CDR1 SEHNR, CDR2 FQNEAQ (reference sequence). The CDR3 is 12 amino acids. The CDR3 loop reads CASSLEPLEAFF. Here the CDR3 DNA reads TGTGCCAGCAGCTTAGAACCCCTCGAAGCTTTCTTT.

This clonotype appeared many times. A junction boundary mismatches the germline segment, possibly from a read error. The chain is built from TRBV4-1 and TRBJ1-5, with 9 bases fitting TRBD1. Per germline, CDR1 MGHRA and CDR2 YSYEKL. This CDR3 has 14 amino acids. DNA for the CDR3: TGTGCCAGCAGTCAAGGACAGGGGAATCAGCCCCAGCATTTT. This sequence encodes CASSQGQGNQPQHF.

In this sample, this clonotype turned up a few times. The V call is TRBV7-2, the J call TRBJ2-1; TRBD2 matches at 8 bases. Germline CDR1 SGHTA, CDR2 FQGNSA. The V gene end was trimmed by 5 bases and the J gene end by 6 bases; junction bases not matched to a gene: 6. This CDR3 comprises 14 residues. The CDR3 region is CASSPWTSLNEQFF. CDR3 sequence (DNA): TGTGCCAGCAGCCCTTGGACTAGCCTCAATGAGCAGTTCTTC.

This clonotype has a single count. The V and J genes are TRBV7-9 and TRBJ2-1, with unresolved D. Germline CDR1 reads SEHNR; CDR2 reads FQNEAQ (reference sequence). The CDR3 spans 13 residues. Trimming took off 1 base at V and 6 bases at J, with 7 bases between the two ends. CDR3 protein: CASSLVSSNEQFF. In DNA, the CDR3 is TGTGCCAGCAGCTTAGTTAGCTCCAATGAGCAGTTCTTC. The full variable domain, its missing parts supplied by reference TRBV7-9 and TRBJ2-1, is DTGVSQNPRHKITKRGQNVTFRCDPISEHNRLYWYRQTLGQGPEFLTYFQNEAQLEKSRLLSDRFSAERPKGSFSTLEIQRTEQGDSAMYLCASSLVSSNEQFFGPGTRLTVL.

This clonotype was seen a few times. This chain connects TRBV10-3 to TRBJ2-6; unclear D gene. Germline V gene data show CDR1 as ENHRY and CDR2 as SYGVKD. This CDR3 spans 13 amino acids. The V and J ends lost 3 bases and 12 bases respectively, with 12 bases between them. CDR3 sequence (DNA): TGTGCCATCAGTGATGAACGGCAGAGCGTCCTGACTTTC. It translates to CAISDERQSVLTF.

This clonotype was counted a few times. The CDR3 sequence is CASSSIRDTPQLNTEAFF. The CDR3 nucleotides are TGTGCCAGCAGCTCAATTCGGGACACCCCCCAGTTGAACACTGAAGCTTTCTTT. This sequence joins TRBV7-6 and TRBJ1-1; tentatively, D is TRBD1 (6 bases). The germline V gene has CDR1 SGHVS and CDR2 FNYEAQ. Trimming took off 4 bases at V and 0 bases at J, with 21 bases between the two ends. This CDR3 has 18 residues. The full variable domain, its missing parts supplied by reference TRBV7-6 and TRBJ1-1, is GAGVSQSPRYKVTKRGQDVALRCDPISGHVSLYWYRQALGQGPEFLTYFNYEAQQDKSGLPNDRFSAERPEGSISTLTIQRTEQRDSAMYRCASSSIRDTPQLNTEAFFGQGTRLTVV.

Details on this clonotype: One end of the junction fails to match germline, which may point to a read error. V gene TRBV7-4 combines with J gene TRBJ1-4; D is ambiguous. The CDR3 has 11 residues. CDR1 is SGHVT, CDR2 SQSDAQ, per germline. The CDR3: CASITNEKPFF. In DNA, the CDR3 is TGTGCCAGCATTACTAATGAAAAACCGTTTTTT.

This clonotype has a handful of counts. The chain employs TRBV5-1 and TRBJ1-2, with D maybe TRBD1 (6 bases). V lost 3 bases, J lost 13 bases, and 13 bases lay in between. This CDR3 is built from 11 residues. Germline V gives CDR1 SGHRS, CDR2 YFSETQ. CDR3 coding DNA: TGCGCCAGCAGCTCGGACAGAGTATTCACCTTC. Translated: CASSSDRVFTF. Full variable domain (remainder filled in from reference TRBV5-1 and TRBJ1-2): KAGVTQTPRYLIKTRGQQVTLSCSPISGHRSVSWYQQTPGQGLQFLFEYFSETQRNKGNFPGRFSGRQFSNSRSEMNVSTLELGDSALYLCASSSDRVFTFGSGTRLTVV.

The genes are TRBV20-1 and TRBJ1-5; 7 nucleotides match TRBD1. CDR3 length: 13 residues. CDR1 is DFQATT and CDR2 is SNEGSKA in the germline V gene (reference sequence). Trimming took 5 bases from V and 5 from J; bases not matched to a gene: 6. The CDR3 spells CSAYRDSDQPQHF. CDR3 sequence (DNA): TGCAGTGCTTACCGGGACAGCGATCAGCCCCAGCATTTT.

A single count supports this clonotype. The CDR3, as DNA: TGTGCCAGCAGCCCGGGGCTTACTCTAGGGAATGAGCAGTTCTTC. It translates to CASSPGLTLGNEQFF. V usage is TRBV9 and J usage is TRBJ2-1; D is tentatively TRBD1 or TRBD2 (5 bases each). The CDR3 sequence is 15 residues long. V lost 4 bases and J 7 bases, leaving 18 bases between the germline ends. CDR1 and CDR2 from the germline V gene are SGDLS and YYNGEE.

V and J are TRBV6-8 and TRBJ1-1; a possible D gene is TRBD1 (5 bases). The germline CDR1 and CDR2 sequences are MNHGY and SAAAGT. The CDR3 spans 14 residues. V was clipped by 6 bases and J by 10 bases, with 21 bases between them. The CDR3 bases are TGTGCCAGCAGCCCCTTTGGGACGGCGTTGTTAGCTTTCTTT. It codes for CASSPFGTALLAFF.

This clonotype showed up just a few times. The chain uses TRBV12-3 or TRBV12-4 and TRBJ2-7; D ambiguous. V gave up 2 bases and J gave up 3 bases, with 5 bases separating them. The CDR3 runs 12 residues. The CDR3 is CASSLKGYEQYF. CDR3 in DNA: TGTGCCAGCAGTTTAAAAGGCTACGAGCAGTACTTC.

V usage is TRBV11-2 and J usage is TRBJ1-2; perhaps TRBD1 as D (5 bases). V shed 5 bases and J shed 7 bases, with 17 bases lying between them. Germline values: CDR1 SGHAT, CDR2 FQNNGV. The CDR3 length is 14 residues. The CDR3: CASSRGGRIFGYTF. The CDR3 coding sequence is TGTGCCAGCAGCCGCGGGGGACGGATCTTTGGCTACACCTTC.

The genes are TRBV7-2 and TRBJ1-2, with D hard to call. The germline CDR1 and CDR2 sequences are SGHTA and FQGNSA. The CDR3 covers 12 residues. The V and J ends lost 1 base and 4 bases respectively, with 4 bases between them. CDR3 DNA: TGTGCCAGCAGCTTAGTTGCCTATGGCTACACCTTC. Encoded protein: CASSLVAYGYTF.

At least ten counts were recorded for this clonotype. V gene TRBV7-8 combines with J gene TRBJ1-4; D remains unclear. CDR3 length: 16 residues. Per germline, CDR1 SGHVS and CDR2 FQNEAQ. V was clipped by 5 bases and J by 2 bases, with 15 bases between them. Written as DNA, the CDR3 is TGTGCCAGCAGCCCCACGAGGGTACGGACTAATGAAAAACTGTTTTTT. Translated: CASSPTRVRTNEKLFF.

This chain joins TRBV20-1 and TRBJ2-1, with 13 bases aligning to TRBD2. V lost 3 bases, J lost 3 bases, and 8 bases stayed unmatched. Germline CDR1 is DFQATT and CDR2 is SNEGSKA (reference sequence). This CDR3 has 17 residues. The chain's CDR3 is CSASGLAGDLLYNEQFF. The DNA for the CDR3 is TGCAGTGCTAGTGGACTAGCGGGAGATCTCCTCTACAATGAGCAGTTCTTC.

This clonotype occurred a few times. The chain couples TRBV11-2 to TRBJ1-6; D is undetermined. Deletions cut 1 base from V and 12 bases from J, with 10 bases between. The CDR3 sequence is 13 residues long. Germline V gene lookup returns CDR1 SGHAT and CDR2 FQNNGV. CDR3: CASSLGPRQPLHF. The CDR3 DNA reads as TGTGCCAGCAGCTTAGGGCCCAGACAACCCCTCCACTTT.

The V and J genes are TRBV7-2 and TRBJ2-2, with TRBD1 matching 8 bases. CDR1 and CDR2 (germline): SGHTA, FQGNSA. The CDR3 runs to 14 residues. After removal of 5 bases from V and 4 bases from J, the junction contained 3 bases not matched to a gene. CDR3 sequence: CASSPTGVTGELFF. The CDR3 bases are TGTGCCAGCAGCCCGACAGGGGTCACCGGGGAGCTGTTTTTT. Looking up the rest from reference TRBV7-2 and TRBJ2-2 gives the full variable domain: GAGVSQSPSNKVTEKGKDVELRCDPISGHTALYWYRQSLGQGLEFLIYFQGNSAPDKSGLPSDRFSAERTGGSVSTLTIQRTQQEDSAVYLCASSPTGVTGELFFGEGSRLTVL.

This clonotype was seen a single time. The chain has TRBV6-5 and TRBJ2-1; 12 nucleotides align to TRBD2. V lost 7 bases and J lost 9; bases outside the gene matches: 19. The germline CDR1 and CDR2 sequences are MNHEY and SVGAGI. The CDR3 has 18 amino acids. As DNA, the CDR3 is TGTGCCAGCACTCCGACCCCGGCTAGCGGGGGGGCCAACGGTGAGCAGTTCTTC. It codes for CASTPTPASGGANGEQFF.

This clonotype was picked up a small number of times. The rearrangement uses TRBV6-5 and TRBJ2-1, with 15 bases that match TRBD2. The CDR3 spans 17 residues. The germline CDR1 and CDR2 sequences are MNHEY and SVGAGI. After removal of 3 bases from V and 9 bases from J, the junction contained 9 bases not matched to a gene. The chain's CDR3 is CASSYTTGLAGGLEQFF. CDR3 nucleotides: TGTGCCAGCAGTTATACCACCGGACTAGCGGGAGGGCTTGAGCAGTTCTTC.

The table lists this clonotype with a few counts. This chain connects TRBV12-3 or TRBV12-4 to TRBJ2-3, with no clear D. There are 13 residues in the CDR3. Trimming shortened V by 7 bases and J by 8 bases, and 16 bases separated the two germline ends. The CDR3 reads CASTPVGRGTQYF. DNA for the CDR3: TGTGCCAGCACCCCCGTGGGTAGAGGTACGCAGTATTTT.

The rearrangement uses TRBV4-1 and TRBJ2-7; 8 positions match TRBD1. The trim removed 4 bases at V and 2 bases at J, leaving 13 bases unmatched. Germline V gene data show CDR1 as MGHRA and CDR2 as YSYEKL. This CDR3 region has 17 residues. CDR3 amino acids: CASSPQRSGQGTYEQYF. Written as DNA, the CDR3 is TGCGCCAGCAGCCCCCAGAGGTCCGGACAGGGAACCTACGAGCAGTACTTC.

V is TRBV6-2 or TRBV6-3 and J is TRBJ2-1; D not certain. This CDR3 has 14 residues. The V gene's germline CDR1 is MNHEY and CDR2 SVGEGT. V was shortened by 3 bases and J by 4 bases, with 10 bases between the two germline ends. The CDR3 is CASSYIGRYNEQFF. In nucleotides, the CDR3 is TGTGCCAGCAGTTATATTGGCCGGTACAATGAGCAGTTCTTC.

The gene calls are TRBV19 and TRBJ2-1, with 8 bases identical to TRBD2. This CDR3 has 16 amino acids. Losses at the gene ends were 3 bases for V and 8 bases for J; bases not matched to a gene: 12. Germline CDR1 reads LNHDA; CDR2 reads SQIVND (reference sequence). CDR3 bases: TGTGCCAGTAGTATGGCGCTAGCGGGCGCCGGGGATGAGCAGTTCTTC. Encoded protein: CASSMALAGAGDEQFF.

The rearrangement joins TRBV20-1 to TRBJ2-3; a possible D gene is TRBD1 (6 bases). The germline V and J ends were trimmed by 6 bases and 5 bases, with 15 bases remaining between them. The CDR3 is made up of 13 amino acids. Germline CDR1 is DFQATT and CDR2 is SNEGSKA (reference sequence). The CDR3 DNA reads as TGCAGTGCGAGACAGGTTACTGAAGATACGCAGTATTTT. Translation gives CSARQVTEDTQYF.

The V call is TRBV7-6, the J call TRBJ1-6; D not certain. CDR1 is SGHVS and CDR2 is FNYEAQ in the germline V gene. The CDR3 runs to 14 residues. The ends were cut back, 5 bases at V and 6 bases at J, with 11 bases in the middle. The CDR3 DNA follows: TGTGCCAGCAGCACCGACCTACTTAATTCACCCCTCCACTTT. Amino acids: CASSTDLLNSPLHF.

The chain links TRBV7-9 to TRBJ2-1; D is unclear. This CDR3 spans 12 amino acids. Trimming took 3 bases from V and 9 from J, leaving 9 bases between them. Germline V gene data show CDR1 as SEHNR and CDR2 as FQNEAQ (reference sequence). This CDR3 reads CASSFSSREQFF. CDR3 in DNA: TGTGCCAGCAGCTTTTCGAGCCGTGAGCAGTTCTTC.

On this clonotype: With a much larger clone just one base away, this may be a read error. The rearrangement joins TRBV7-2 to TRBJ2-3; D possibly corresponds to TRBD2 (5 bases). CDR1 and CDR2 from the germline V gene are SGHTA and FQGNSA. The CDR3 is 16 amino acids. CDR3 nucleotide sequence: TGTGCCAGCAGCCCCCCGGCGGTGCCTCTGGGAGATACGCAGTGTTTT. This sequence encodes CASSPPAVPLGDTQCF.